This is a list of T cell receptor beta chains from one sample in a study of blood T cell repertoires in COVID-19. Generated by immunoSEQ multiplex PCR, the TCRdb table keeps only in-frame clones and is missing some. The sample holds fewer than 150,000 clones; roughly 81% are singletons and the top ten take 10% to 15%. Sample: peripheral blood. The receptors stem from a human donor in a cohort sampled during active COVID-19. Both conserved end residues are part of each CDR3. The D gene is left open where the match is weak. Only part of the rows carry a size: once, few, many, or a class if the clone is expanded.

D | size | J | V | DNA | CDR3
. | . | TRBJ1-2 | TRBV3-1/TRBV3-2 | TGTGCCAGCAGCCAAGACCCCCTTATACGGGGGGATGGCTACACCTTC | CASSQDPLIRGDGYTF
. | . | TRBJ2-1 | TRBV6-6 | TGTGCCAGCAGTTCAGGGGCCAATGAGCAGTTCTTC | CASSSGANEQFF
TRBD1 | . | TRBJ2-7 | TRBV18 | TGTGCCAGCTCACCATTCCACAGGGGCGAGCAGTACTTC | CASSPFHRGEQYF
TRBD1 | . | TRBJ2-7 | TRBV3-1/TRBV3-2 | TGTGCCAGCAGCCAAACCGGGACAGGGACGCCCTACGAGCAGTACTTC | CASSQTGTGTPYEQYF
. | . | TRBJ2-5 | TRBV27 | TGTGCCAGCAGTAGGGGCCTAGCGGAGACCCAGTACTTC | CASSRGLAETQYF
TRBD2 | . | TRBJ2-3 | TRBV5-4 | TGTGCCAGCAGCTTGGTGGCGGGGGGGCCTACAGATACGCAGTATTTT | CASSLVAGGPTDTQYF
. | . | TRBJ2-7 | TRBV6-5 | TGTGCCAGCAGTTACTCGCTAGGAGATTACGAGCAGTACTTC | CASSYSLGDYEQYF
TRBD1 | . | TRBJ2-3 | TRBV15 | TGTGCCACCAGTCCGACAGGGGGCACAGATACGCAGTATTTT | CATSPTGGTDTQYF
TRBD1 | . | TRBJ1-6 | TRBV19 | TGTGCCAGTACCCAGGGGGCTTTAAATTCACCCCTCCACTTT | CASTQGALNSPLHF
TRBD1 | . | TRBJ1-6 | TRBV2 | TGTGCCAGCAGTCCTGGGGGACAGGGTAATTCACCCCTCCACTTT | CASSPGGQGNSPLHF
. | . | TRBJ2-5 | TRBV30 | TGTGCCTGGAGTGTAGGGACAAACAGGGAGACCCAGTACTTC | CAWSVGTNRETQYF
. | few | TRBJ2-7 | TRBV6-5 | TGTGCCAGCAGGAGCTGGAGGGGCGAGCAGTACTTC | CASRSWRGEQYF
. | . | TRBJ2-2 | TRBV4-2 | TGTGCCAGCAGCCAAGAAGGGGGGGCTTACACCGGGGAGCTGTTTTTT | CASSQEGGAYTGELFF
. | . | TRBJ1-6 | TRBV4-1 | TGCGCCAGCAGCCCTGAGACAGGATTTAATTCACCCCTCCACTTT | CASSPETGFNSPLHF
TRBD2 | . | TRBJ2-7 | TRBV5-4 | TGTGCCAGCAGCCCCCTAGCGGGGGGTACCTACGAGCAGTACTTC | CASSPLAGGTYEQYF
. | . | TRBJ2-3 | TRBV15 | TGTGCCACCAGCAGAGTACGGGAACCCACAGATACGCAGTATTTT | CATSRVREPTDTQYF
. | few | TRBJ2-7 | TRBV7-2 | TGTGCCAGCAGCTCGGGACTTACATCCTACGAGCAGTACTTC | CASSSGLTSYEQYF
TRBD2 | . | TRBJ2-7 | TRBV18 | TGTGCCAGCTCACCAGGGACTAGCTCGGGGAACGAGCAGTACTTC | CASSPGTSSGNEQYF